Following are 17 T cell receptor beta chains from one sample sequenced in a study of yellow fever vaccine responses in identical twins. TCRdb called the RT-PCR reads again in MiXCR, with one record for every CDR3 protein. The table has 1,000 to 1,400 distinct CDR3 sequences, roughly four fifths seen once. Sequences were derived from T cells from blood (PBMCs), unsorted or a sorted subset (not recorded which), sampled before or after yellow fever vaccination (not recorded which). The receptors were gathered from a female donor who received the yellow fever vaccine.

V is TRBV19 and J is TRBJ2-7, with D possibly TRBD1 on 5 matching bases. There are 13 residues in the CDR3. Per the germline V gene, CDR1 is LNHDA and CDR2 is SQIVND (reference sequence). Trimming shortened V by 5 bases and J by 3 bases, and 11 bases separated the two germline ends. The CDR3 nucleotides are TGTGCCAGTAGTCCGTTTCAGGGCTACGAGCAGTACTTC. Residues: CASSPFQGYEQYF.

The rearrangement uses TRBV11-1 and TRBJ1-2; no definite D call. CDR3 size: 15 residues. CDR1 and CDR2 (germline): SGHAT, FQDESV (reference sequence). The ends were cut back, 6 bases at V and 5 bases at J, with 19 bases in the middle. The CDR3 nucleotides read TGTGCCAGCAGTAGGGAGGGCCTATCGGGATATGGCTACACCTTC. Translation gives CASSREGLSGYGYTF.

This rearrangement joins TRBV29-1 to TRBJ2-7; D unresolved. Germline CDR1 SQVTM, CDR2 ANQGSEA. This CDR3 is built from 11 residues. With 4 bases removed from V and 3 bases from J, the gap between germline ends came to 7 bases. The CDR3 protein is CSVALDYEQYF. In DNA form, the CDR3 reads TGCAGCGTTGCCCTTGACTACGAGCAGTACTTC.

The rearrangement joins TRBV4-1 to TRBJ1-5; D gene ambiguous. The CDR3 has 13 residues. The germline V and J ends were trimmed by 0 bases and 5 bases, with 5 bases remaining between them. Germline CDR1 is MGHRA and CDR2 is YSYEKL. CDR3 in DNA: TGCGCCAGCAGCCAAGACCGGGATCAGCCCCAGCATTTT. It translates to CASSQDRDQPQHF.

The chain has TRBV12-3 or TRBV12-4 and TRBJ2-7; D perhaps matches TRBD2 (6 bases). V was clipped by 4 bases and J by 2 bases, with 12 bases between them. The length of the CDR3 is 14 residues. The CDR3 DNA reads TGTGCCAGCAGTTCGGGTGGAGGGGCCTACGAGCAGTACTTC. Its protein product is CASSSGGGAYEQYF.

The chain joins TRBV11-2 to TRBJ1-4; D remains unclear. V gave up 5 bases and J gave up 7 bases, with 5 bases separating them. CDR1 is SGHAT, CDR2 FQNNGV, per germline. CDR3 length equals 11 residues. The CDR3 is CASSHFEKLFF. The CDR3 DNA reads TGTGCCAGCAGCCATTTTGAAAAACTGTTTTTT.

This clonotype is judged large. The chain uses TRBV7-2 and TRBJ2-7, with 7 positions matching TRBD2. The germline V gene encodes CDR1 SGHTA and CDR2 FQGNSA. The CDR3 has 15 residues. Germline trimming cut 5 bases from V and 2 bases from J; bases unmatched to any gene: 9. The CDR3 DNA sequence: TGTGCCAGCAGCCCGGGACTAAATGCCGCCTACGAGCAGTACGTC. Encoded protein: CASSPGLNAAYEQYV.

The rearrangement uses TRBV5-1 and TRBJ2-1; D unclear. Looked up from germline, CDR1 is SGHRS and CDR2 is YFSETQ. V shed 0 bases and J shed 2 bases, with 6 bases lying between them. The CDR3 runs 14 residues. CDR3 in amino acids: CASSLGFTYNEQFF. CDR3 nucleotide sequence: TGCGCCAGCAGCTTGGGGTTTACCTACAATGAGCAGTTCTTC. The full variable domain, in which reference TRBV5-1 and TRBJ2-1 provide the parts outside the CDR3, is KAGVTQTPRYLIKTRGQQVTLSCSPISGHRSVSWYQQTPGQGLQFLFEYFSETQRNKGNFPGRFSGRQFSNSRSEMNVSTLELGDSALYLCASSLGFTYNEQFFGPGTRLTVL.

This chain connects TRBV5-1 to TRBJ1-1, with TRBD1 as a possible D gene (6 bases). Trimming pared 4 bases from V and 3 bases from J, leaving 16 bases between. The CDR3 covers 15 residues. Germline CDR1 SGHRS, CDR2 YFSETQ. CDR3 sequence (DNA): TGCGCCAGCAGCCCCATCGGGGGCCCGGACACTGAAGCTTTCTTT. It codes for CASSPIGGPDTEAFF.

The rearrangement joins TRBV7-6 to TRBJ1-4; D gene uncertain. The CDR3 sequence is 11 residues long. Trimming removed 5 bases from V and 8 bases from J, with 6 bases in between. Per germline, CDR1 SGHVS and CDR2 FNYEAQ. CDR3 region: CASSTEEKLFF. The CDR3 DNA sequence: TGTGCCAGCAGCACTGAGGAAAAACTGTTTTTT.

This chain joins TRBV13 and TRBJ1-2, with D perhaps matching TRBD1 (6 bases). The germline V and J ends were trimmed by 5 bases and 5 bases, with 15 bases remaining between them. The CDR3 length is 14 residues. Germline-derived CDR1 and CDR2 are PRHDT and FYEKMQ (reference sequence). The CDR3 here is CASSGGGRKYGYTF. As DNA, the CDR3 is TGTGCCAGCAGCGGGGGCGGCAGGAAGTATGGCTACACCTTC.

The V gene is TRBV5-1, the J gene TRBJ2-1; D may correspond to TRBD1 or TRBD2 (6 bases each). V was cut by 2 bases and J by 8 bases, with 17 bases left in between. This CDR3 spans 15 amino acids. CDR1 and CDR2 from the germline V gene are SGHRS and YFSETQ. This CDR3 reads CASSFGGGDFYEQFF. The CDR3 nucleotides read TGCGCCAGCAGCTTTGGGGGCGGGGATTTCTATGAGCAGTTCTTC.

The chain combines TRBV10-1 with TRBJ2-2; D may correspond to TRBD1 or TRBD2 (6 bases each). V lost 4 bases to trimming and J lost 3 bases, with 15 bases between them. The CDR3 totals 16 residues. In germline, CDR1 is WNHNN, CDR2 SYGVQD (reference sequence). Written as DNA, the CDR3 is TGCGCCAGCAGTGCCCTTCCGGAGGGGGACACCGGGGAGCTGTTTTTT. Residues: CASSALPEGDTGELFF.

The chain joins TRBV20-1 to TRBJ2-3; 11 bases line up with TRBD2. This CDR3 has 15 amino acids. V shed 3 bases and J 2 bases; nucleotides not matched to a gene: 4. The germline V gene encodes CDR1 DFQATT and CDR2 SNEGSKA (reference sequence). The CDR3 region has the DNA TGCAGTGCTAGTAAGACTAGCGGGAACACAGATACGCAGTATTTT. Translation gives CSASKTSGNTDTQYF.

V and J are TRBV28 and TRBJ1-5; tentative D call: TRBD1 (5 bases). V lost 11 bases to trimming and J lost 3 bases, with 17 bases between them. There are 14 residues in the CDR3. Per germline, CDR1 MDHEN and CDR2 SYDVKM. The chain's CDR3 is CASSPGRANQPQHF. The CDR3 DNA reads TGTGCCTCATCACCCGGCAGGGCCAATCAGCCCCAGCATTTT.

The rearrangement joins TRBV2 to TRBJ2-2; TRBD2 might be the D (6 bases). Germline V gene sequence: CDR1 SNHLY, CDR2 FYNNEI. V was pared by 4 bases and J by 3 bases, with 12 bases between. The CDR3 sequence is 15 residues long. The chain's CDR3 is CASSGLGLHTGELFF. In DNA, the CDR3 is TGTGCCAGCAGTGGATTAGGACTACACACCGGGGAGCTGTTTTTT.

This chain uses TRBV6-1 with TRBJ2-1, with 10 positions matching TRBD2. CDR1 and CDR2 (germline): MNHNS, SASEGT. The ends lost 6 bases at V and 8 bases at J; junction bases unmatched: 4. The CDR3 sequence is 13 residues long. CDR3 amino acids: CASRMLAGDEQFF. CDR3 DNA: TGTGCCAGCAGGATGCTAGCGGGGGATGAGCAGTTCTTC.